The sample holds one count of the clone carrying this T cell receptor beta chain. Its specificity is unknown. The CDR3 is 17 residues long. Germline loops: CDR1 SGHAT, CDR2 FQNNGV. V was cut by 4 bases and J by 2 bases, with 20 bases left in between. The data belong to a study of T-cell reconstitution after alpha-beta-depleted transplantation in children. Whole-study findings and limits: Surviving recipient T cells and intrathymic progenitors accounted for some patients' high TCRbeta diversity at day 60. At one year after transplant, newly produced T cells mostly accounted for T-cell counts and diversity.

Preparation of the TCRbeta library involved a method that used unique molecular identifiers. TCRdb reprocessed the PCR reads via MiXCR and lists one record per CDR3 protein. The top ten hold approximately 30% of the sample, which has about 980,000 distinct CDR3 sequences, around 30% seen once. Source: PBMCs, mostly from graft donor cells, taken 360 days after TCRalphabeta/CD19-depleted stem cell transplant. The V and J genes are TRBV11-2 and TRBJ2-5; D may be TRBD2 (5 bases). The sequence derives from a boy less than two years old who had a stem cell transplant for SCID, so the T cells may come from the graft donor. CDR3 nucleotides: TGTGCCAGCAGCTCAAAAAGGTGGCGGGTTGATCAAGAGACCCAGTACTTC. This codes for CASSSKRWRVDQETQYF.